This TCR beta chain was documented in a study of shared clonotypes between healthy human individuals. Study information: CD8 memory received one plate per donor, CD8 naive two, CD4 memory three and CD4 naive three.

Genomic DNA belonging to each subset was distributed in equal measure over several immunoSEQ plates. Replicate sorted-subset PCRs were loaded with 150 to 250 ng DNA, tens of thousands of T cell genomes. TCRdb's table, derived via immunoSEQ multiplex PCR, lists solely in-frame clones and lacks some. The data contain approximately 2.4 million clones, nearly 97% of them singletons. Germline lookup yields CDR1 ENHRY and CDR2 SYGVKD. The CDR3 runs 15 residues. V shed 5 bases, J shed 5 bases, and the junction held 4 bases outside the gene matches. The V call is TRBV10-3, the J call TRBJ2-7, with TRBD2 identical over 15 bases. Material: naive CD4+ T cells sorted from blood. Subset indicated: CD45RA+ positively selected. This clonotype was sampled from a man aged 18 to 30 in good health. Here the CDR3 DNA reads TGTGCCATCAGTCCGGGACTAGCGGGGGGTAACGAGCAGTACTTC. This translates into CAISPGLAGGNEQYF.